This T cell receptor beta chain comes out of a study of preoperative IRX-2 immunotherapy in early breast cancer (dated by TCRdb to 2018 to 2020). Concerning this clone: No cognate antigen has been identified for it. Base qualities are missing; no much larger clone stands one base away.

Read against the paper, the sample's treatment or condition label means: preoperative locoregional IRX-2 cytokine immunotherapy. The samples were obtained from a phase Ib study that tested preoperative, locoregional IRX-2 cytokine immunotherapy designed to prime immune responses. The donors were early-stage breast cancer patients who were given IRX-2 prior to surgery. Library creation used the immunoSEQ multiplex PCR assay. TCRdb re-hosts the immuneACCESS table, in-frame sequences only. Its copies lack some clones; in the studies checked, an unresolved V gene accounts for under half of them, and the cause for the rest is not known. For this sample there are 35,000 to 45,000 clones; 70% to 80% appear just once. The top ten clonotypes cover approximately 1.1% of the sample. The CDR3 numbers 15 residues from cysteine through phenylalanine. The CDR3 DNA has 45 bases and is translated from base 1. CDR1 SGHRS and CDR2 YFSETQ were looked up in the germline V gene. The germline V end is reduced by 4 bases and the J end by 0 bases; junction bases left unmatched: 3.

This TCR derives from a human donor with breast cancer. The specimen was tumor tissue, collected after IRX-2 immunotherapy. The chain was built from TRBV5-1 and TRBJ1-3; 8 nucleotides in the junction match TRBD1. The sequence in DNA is TGCGCCAGCAGCATGACAGGGGCCTCTGGAAACACCATATATTTT. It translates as CASSMTGASGNTIYF.